This is a list of T cell receptor beta chains from one sample in a study of T cells after yellow fever vaccination. One entry per CDR3 protein, called by TCRdb with MiXCR from the 5' RACE reads. The sample shows about 340,000 distinct CDR3 sequences, 8.7% of them seen only once. Sample: PBMCs, taken on the day of the first yellow fever vaccination. The receptors shown here come from a man younger than 35 who received the YFV17D yellow fever vaccine. Both conserved end residues are trimmed from each CDR3. Fields, in order: CDR3 length, V gene, CDR3 protein.

len: 12
v_gene: TRBV4-1
CDR3aa: ASSRDRVLHEQY

len: 10
v_gene: TRBV10-3
CDR3aa: AIRTGDQPQH

len: 10
v_gene: TRBV12-3/TRBV12-4
CDR3aa: ASSSWTTEQY

len: 14
v_gene: TRBV6-1
CDR3aa: ATSNRLGGPYNEQF

len: 14
v_gene: TRBV5-1
CDR3aa: ASSLGHTLPTDTQY

len: 12
v_gene: TRBV6-5
CDR3aa: ASSHGGLGQPQH

len: 9
v_gene: TRBV11-2
CDR3aa: ASSTGWTQY

len: 13
v_gene: TRBV28
CDR3aa: ASSLPSDRADGYT

len: 14
v_gene: TRBV6-2/TRBV6-3
CDR3aa: ASRPLRARDHNEQF

len: 12
v_gene: TRBV5-1
CDR3aa: ASSRDRDYTEAF

len: 13
v_gene: TRBV6-1
CDR3aa: ASSEAAGPGNTIY

len: 11
v_gene: TRBV30
CDR3aa: AWSSGVYNEQF

len: 14
v_gene: TRBV6-1
CDR3aa: ASSQGLAGGYNEQF

len: 12
v_gene: TRBV27
CDR3aa: ASSFYNTGRKLF

len: 10
v_gene: TRBV6-5
CDR3aa: ASIQSTGEAF

len: 15
v_gene: TRBV6-5
CDR3aa: ASSYSIVSVLNTEAF

len: 11
v_gene: TRBV27
CDR3aa: ASSPMAGTEAF

len: 10
v_gene: TRBV10-2
CDR3aa: ASRTGGDEQF

len: 15
v_gene: TRBV18
CDR3aa: ASSRTSGGRGTDTQY

len: 15
v_gene: TRBV5-4
CDR3aa: ASSIHGWLAGEDTQY

len: 13
v_gene: TRBV7-2
CDR3aa: ASSLEGRWGGEAF

len: 11
v_gene: TRBV24-1
CDR3aa: ATRTGLGGELF

len: 12
v_gene: TRBV18
CDR3aa: ASSQGTGREKLF

len: 13
v_gene: TRBV19
CDR3aa: ASSIVRGYTDTQY

len: 12
v_gene: TRBV5-1
CDR3aa: ASSGRQGVSEQY

len: 12
v_gene: TRBV28
CDR3aa: ASRKGGTNTEAF

len: 13
v_gene: TRBV4-1
CDR3aa: ASSKGLLTDYEQY

len: 7
v_gene: TRBV28
CDR3aa: ASGINGI

len: 13
v_gene: TRBV20-1
CDR3aa: SARDPSTEPHTQY

len: 14
v_gene: TRBV5-1
CDR3aa: ASRPAGQPANYGYT

len: 14
v_gene: TRBV19
CDR3aa: ASSEAGRRWNTEAF

len: 14
v_gene: TRBV11-2
CDR3aa: ASSPPLGTESYEQY

len: 11
v_gene: TRBV7-3
CDR3aa: ASGGSSTDTQY

len: 11
v_gene: TRBV2
CDR3aa: ASQLLGNTEAF

len: 14
v_gene: TRBV20-1
CDR3aa: SARDPQGARGETQY

len: 14
v_gene: TRBV24-1
CDR3aa: ATRAGQGAWDTEAF

len: 14
v_gene: TRBV15
CDR3aa: ATSRDGGRDQETQY

len: 12
v_gene: TRBV20-1
CDR3aa: SAPGTGIQETQY

len: 12
v_gene: TRBV10-3
CDR3aa: AIRAGLAGETQY

len: 13
v_gene: TRBV20-1
CDR3aa: SARIAAGGIDTQY